The rows below give T cell receptor beta chains drawn from one sample of a study of blood T cell repertoires in COVID-19. Some clones are missing from TCRdb's copy, which holds only in-frame ones; the method was immunoSEQ multiplex PCR. The sample has around 58,000 clones, approximately 85% seen once. Sequenced input: peripheral blood. The receptors were sampled from a human donor in a cohort sampled during active COVID-19. The conserved cysteine and the conserved F or W are not part of the CDR3 here.

length	V	J	CDR3
11	TRBV3-1/TRBV3-2	TRBJ2-1	ASRQRGANEQF
11	TRBV30	TRBJ2-7	AWRPQSLGEQY
14	TRBV7-2	TRBJ2-7	ASSPLAGGISYEQY
13	TRBV5-4	TRBJ1-1	ASSPPGLLNTEAF
13	TRBV21-1	TRBJ2-5	ASSKGRGRRETQY
12	TRBV5-8	TRBJ2-7	ASSVLDGGYEQY
13	TRBV5-1	TRBJ2-1	ASSLVGTQYNEQF
15	TRBV5-1	TRBJ2-3	ASSGVAGEVGTDTQY
14	TRBV7-2	TRBJ2-3	ASSLDSGRAADTQY
11	TRBV10-3	TRBJ1-2	AISQTGDYGYT
17	TRBV15	TRBJ2-5	ATSRDWRGGSGVEETQY
13	TRBV7-9	TRBJ1-5	ASSFTGGGDQPQH
12	TRBV4-1	TRBJ2-1	ASSPLAANNEQF
14	TRBV21-1	TRBJ1-1	ASIPGQAPRNTEAF
17	TRBV4-1	TRBJ2-1	ASSQDRGDRPSSYNEQF
13	TRBV5-1	TRBJ2-4	ASSPGVLAKNIQY